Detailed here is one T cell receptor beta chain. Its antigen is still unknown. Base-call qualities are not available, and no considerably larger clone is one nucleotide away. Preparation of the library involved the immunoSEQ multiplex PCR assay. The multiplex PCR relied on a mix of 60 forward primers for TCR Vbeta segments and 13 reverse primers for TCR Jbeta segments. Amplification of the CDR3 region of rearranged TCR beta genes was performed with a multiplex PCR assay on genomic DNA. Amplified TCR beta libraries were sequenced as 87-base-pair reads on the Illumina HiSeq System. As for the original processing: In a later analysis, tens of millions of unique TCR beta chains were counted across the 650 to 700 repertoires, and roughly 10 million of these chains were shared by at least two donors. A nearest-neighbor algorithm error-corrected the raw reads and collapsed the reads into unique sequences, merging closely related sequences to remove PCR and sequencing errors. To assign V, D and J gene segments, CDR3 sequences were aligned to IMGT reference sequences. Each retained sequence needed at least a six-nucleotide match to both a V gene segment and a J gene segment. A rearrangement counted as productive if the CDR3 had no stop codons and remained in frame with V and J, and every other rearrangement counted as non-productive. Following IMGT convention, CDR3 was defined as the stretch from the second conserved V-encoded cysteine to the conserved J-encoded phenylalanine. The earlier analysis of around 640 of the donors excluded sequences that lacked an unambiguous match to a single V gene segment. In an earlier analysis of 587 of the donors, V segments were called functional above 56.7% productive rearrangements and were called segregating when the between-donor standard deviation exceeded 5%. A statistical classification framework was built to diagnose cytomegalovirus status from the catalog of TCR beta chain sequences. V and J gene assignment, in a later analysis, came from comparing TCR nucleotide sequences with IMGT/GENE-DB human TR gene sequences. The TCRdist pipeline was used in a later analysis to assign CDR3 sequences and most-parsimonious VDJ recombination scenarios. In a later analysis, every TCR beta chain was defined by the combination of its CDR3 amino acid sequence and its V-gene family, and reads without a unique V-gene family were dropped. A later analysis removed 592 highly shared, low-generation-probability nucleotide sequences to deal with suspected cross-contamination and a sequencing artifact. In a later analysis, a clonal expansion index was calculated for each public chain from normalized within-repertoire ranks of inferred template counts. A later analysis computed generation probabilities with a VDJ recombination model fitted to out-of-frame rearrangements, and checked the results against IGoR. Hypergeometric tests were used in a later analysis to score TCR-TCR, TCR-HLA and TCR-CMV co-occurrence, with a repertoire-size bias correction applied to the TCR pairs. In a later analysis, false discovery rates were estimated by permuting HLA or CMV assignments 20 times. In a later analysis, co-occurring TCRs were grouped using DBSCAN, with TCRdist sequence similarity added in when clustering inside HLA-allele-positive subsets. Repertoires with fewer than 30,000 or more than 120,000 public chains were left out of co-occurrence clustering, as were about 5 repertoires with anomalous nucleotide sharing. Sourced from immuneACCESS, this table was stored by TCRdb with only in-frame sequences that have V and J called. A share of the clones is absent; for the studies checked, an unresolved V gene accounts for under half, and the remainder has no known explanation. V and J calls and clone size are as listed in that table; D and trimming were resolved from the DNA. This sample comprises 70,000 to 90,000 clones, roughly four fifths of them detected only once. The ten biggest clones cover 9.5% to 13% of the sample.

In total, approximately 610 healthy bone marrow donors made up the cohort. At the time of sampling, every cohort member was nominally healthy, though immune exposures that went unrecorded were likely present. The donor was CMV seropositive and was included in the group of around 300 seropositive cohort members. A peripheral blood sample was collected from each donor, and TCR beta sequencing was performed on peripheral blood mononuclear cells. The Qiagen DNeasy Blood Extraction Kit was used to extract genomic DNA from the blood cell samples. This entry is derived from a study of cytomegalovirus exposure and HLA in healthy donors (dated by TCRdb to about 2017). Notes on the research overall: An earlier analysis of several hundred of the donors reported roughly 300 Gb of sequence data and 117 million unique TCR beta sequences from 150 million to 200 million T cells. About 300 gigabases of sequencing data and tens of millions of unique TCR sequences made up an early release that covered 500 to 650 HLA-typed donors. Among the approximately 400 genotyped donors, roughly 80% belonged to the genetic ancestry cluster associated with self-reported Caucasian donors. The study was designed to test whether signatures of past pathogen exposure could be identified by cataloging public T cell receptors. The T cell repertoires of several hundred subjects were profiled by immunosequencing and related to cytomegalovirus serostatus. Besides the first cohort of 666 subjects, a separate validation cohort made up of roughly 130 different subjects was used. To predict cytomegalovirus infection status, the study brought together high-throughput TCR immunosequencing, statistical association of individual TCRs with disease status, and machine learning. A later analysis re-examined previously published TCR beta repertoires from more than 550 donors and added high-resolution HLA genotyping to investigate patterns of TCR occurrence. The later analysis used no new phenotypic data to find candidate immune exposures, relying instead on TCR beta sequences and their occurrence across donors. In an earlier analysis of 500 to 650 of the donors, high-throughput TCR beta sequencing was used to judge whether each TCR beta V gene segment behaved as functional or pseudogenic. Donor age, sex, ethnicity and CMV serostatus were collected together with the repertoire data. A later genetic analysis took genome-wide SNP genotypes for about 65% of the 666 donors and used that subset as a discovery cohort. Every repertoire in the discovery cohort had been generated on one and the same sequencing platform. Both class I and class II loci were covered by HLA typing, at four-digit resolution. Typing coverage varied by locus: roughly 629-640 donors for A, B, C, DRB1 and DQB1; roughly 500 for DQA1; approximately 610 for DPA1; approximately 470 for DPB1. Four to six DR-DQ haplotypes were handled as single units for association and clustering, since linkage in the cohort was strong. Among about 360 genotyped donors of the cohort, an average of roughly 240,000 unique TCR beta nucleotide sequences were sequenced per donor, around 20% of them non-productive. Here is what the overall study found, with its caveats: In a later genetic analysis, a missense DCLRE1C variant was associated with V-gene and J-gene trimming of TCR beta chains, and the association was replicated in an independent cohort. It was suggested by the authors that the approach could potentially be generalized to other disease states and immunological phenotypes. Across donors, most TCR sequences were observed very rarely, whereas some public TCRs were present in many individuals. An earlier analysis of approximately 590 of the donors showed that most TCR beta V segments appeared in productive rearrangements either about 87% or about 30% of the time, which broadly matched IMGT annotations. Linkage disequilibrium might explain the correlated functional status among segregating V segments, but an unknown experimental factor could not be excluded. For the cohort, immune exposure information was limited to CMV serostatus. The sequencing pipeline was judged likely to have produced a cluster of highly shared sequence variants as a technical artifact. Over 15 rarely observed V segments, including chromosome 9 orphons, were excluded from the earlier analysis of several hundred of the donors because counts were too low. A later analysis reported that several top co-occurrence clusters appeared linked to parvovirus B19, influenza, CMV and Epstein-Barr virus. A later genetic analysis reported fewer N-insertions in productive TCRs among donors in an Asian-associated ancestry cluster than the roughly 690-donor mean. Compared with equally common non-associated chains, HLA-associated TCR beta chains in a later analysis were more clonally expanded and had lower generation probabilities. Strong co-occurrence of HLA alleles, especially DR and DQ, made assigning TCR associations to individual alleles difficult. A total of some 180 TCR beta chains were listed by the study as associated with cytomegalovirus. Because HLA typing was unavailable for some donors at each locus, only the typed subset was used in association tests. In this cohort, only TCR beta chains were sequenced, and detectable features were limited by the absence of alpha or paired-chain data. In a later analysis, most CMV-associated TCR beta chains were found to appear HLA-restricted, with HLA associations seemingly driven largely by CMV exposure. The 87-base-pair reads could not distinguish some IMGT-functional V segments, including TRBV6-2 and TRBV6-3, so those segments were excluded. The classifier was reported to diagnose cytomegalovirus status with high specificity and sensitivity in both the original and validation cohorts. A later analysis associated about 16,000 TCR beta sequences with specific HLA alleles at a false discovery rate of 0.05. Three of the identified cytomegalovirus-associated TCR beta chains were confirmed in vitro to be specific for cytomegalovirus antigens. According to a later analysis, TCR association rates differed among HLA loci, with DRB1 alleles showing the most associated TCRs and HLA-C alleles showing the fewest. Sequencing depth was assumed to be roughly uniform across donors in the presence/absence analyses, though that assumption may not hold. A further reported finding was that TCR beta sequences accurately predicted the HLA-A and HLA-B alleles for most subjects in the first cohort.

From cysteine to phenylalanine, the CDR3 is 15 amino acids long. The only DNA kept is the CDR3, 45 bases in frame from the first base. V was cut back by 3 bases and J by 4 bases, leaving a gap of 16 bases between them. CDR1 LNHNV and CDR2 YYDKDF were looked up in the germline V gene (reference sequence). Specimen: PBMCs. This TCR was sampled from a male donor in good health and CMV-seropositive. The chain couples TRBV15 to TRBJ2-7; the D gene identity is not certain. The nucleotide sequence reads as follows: TGTGCCACCAGCAGCGGTCGGCAGGCCCTATACGAGCAGTACTTC. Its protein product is CATSSGRQALYEQYF.